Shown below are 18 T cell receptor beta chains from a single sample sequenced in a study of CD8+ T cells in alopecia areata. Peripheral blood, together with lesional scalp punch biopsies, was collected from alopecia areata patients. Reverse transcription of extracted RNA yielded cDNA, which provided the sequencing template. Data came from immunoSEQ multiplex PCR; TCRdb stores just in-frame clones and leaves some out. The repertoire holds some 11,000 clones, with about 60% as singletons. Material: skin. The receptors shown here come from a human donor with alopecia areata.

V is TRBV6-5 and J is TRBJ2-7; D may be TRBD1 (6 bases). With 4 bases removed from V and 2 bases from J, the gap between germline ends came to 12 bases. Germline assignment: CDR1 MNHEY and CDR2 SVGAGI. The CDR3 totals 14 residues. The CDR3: CASSLGQHPYEQYF. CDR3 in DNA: TGTGCCAGCAGTTTAGGACAGCACCCCTACGAGCAGTACTTC.

This CDR3 reads CASSHGDARAYEQYF. DNA of the CDR3: TGTGCCAGCAGCCATGGGGACGCCCGAGCCTACGAGCAGTACTTC. V usage is TRBV7-8 and J usage is TRBJ2-7; D possibly matches TRBD1 or TRBD2 (5 bases each). Trimming left V 5 bases short and J 2 bases short, with 16 bases between. The germline gives CDR1 SGHVS, CDR2 FQNEAQ. This CDR3 has 15 amino acids.

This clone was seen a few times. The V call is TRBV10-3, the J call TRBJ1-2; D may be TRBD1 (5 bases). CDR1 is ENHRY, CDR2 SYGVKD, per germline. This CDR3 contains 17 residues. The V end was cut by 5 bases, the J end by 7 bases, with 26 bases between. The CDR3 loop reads CAISFPQGWAAVGGYTF. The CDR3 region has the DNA TGTGCCATCAGTTTTCCCCAGGGCTGGGCGGCTGTTGGTGGCTACACCTTC.

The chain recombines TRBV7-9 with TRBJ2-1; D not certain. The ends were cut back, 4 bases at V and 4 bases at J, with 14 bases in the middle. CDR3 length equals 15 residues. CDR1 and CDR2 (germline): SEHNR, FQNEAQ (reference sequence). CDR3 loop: CASSSQADPYNEQFF. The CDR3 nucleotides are TGTGCCAGCAGCTCCCAGGCGGACCCATACAATGAGCAGTTCTTC. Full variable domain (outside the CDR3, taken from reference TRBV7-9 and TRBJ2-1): DTGVSQNPRHKITKRGQNVTFRCDPISEHNRLYWYRQTLGQGPEFLTYFQNEAQLEKSRLLSDRFSAERPKGSFSTLEIQRTEQGDSAMYLCASSSQADPYNEQFFGPGTRLTVL.

CDR3 sequence (DNA): TGTGCCAGCAGTTACCCTTTACAGCCCACACTAGCCAAAAACATTCAGTACTTC. It yields the protein CASSYPLQPTLAKNIQYF. The chain has TRBV28 and TRBJ2-4, with no clear D. Germline CDR1 is MDHEN and CDR2 is SYDVKM. The germline V and J ends were trimmed by 4 bases and 0 bases, with 19 bases remaining between them. The CDR3 sequence is 18 residues long.

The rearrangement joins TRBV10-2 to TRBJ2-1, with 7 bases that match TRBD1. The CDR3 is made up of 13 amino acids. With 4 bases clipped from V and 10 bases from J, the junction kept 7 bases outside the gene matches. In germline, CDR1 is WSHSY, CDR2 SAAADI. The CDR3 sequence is CASSAGGRSEQFF. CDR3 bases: TGCGCCAGCAGTGCAGGGGGAAGGAGCGAGCAGTTCTTC.

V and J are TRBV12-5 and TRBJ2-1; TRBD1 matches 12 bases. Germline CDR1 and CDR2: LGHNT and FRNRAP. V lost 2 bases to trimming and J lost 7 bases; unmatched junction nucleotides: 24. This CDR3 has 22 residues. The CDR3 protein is CASGLLLSGTGGFPANRNEQFF. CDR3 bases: TGTGCTAGTGGTTTGCTCTTATCCGGGACAGGGGGCTTCCCTGCAAATAGGAATGAGCAGTTCTTC.

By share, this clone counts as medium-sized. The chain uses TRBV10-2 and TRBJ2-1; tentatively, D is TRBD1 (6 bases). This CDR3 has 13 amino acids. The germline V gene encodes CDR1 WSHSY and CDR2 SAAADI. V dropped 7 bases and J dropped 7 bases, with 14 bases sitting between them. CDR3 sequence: CASNTDRWNEQFF. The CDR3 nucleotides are TGCGCCAGCAACACGGACAGATGGAATGAGCAGTTCTTC.

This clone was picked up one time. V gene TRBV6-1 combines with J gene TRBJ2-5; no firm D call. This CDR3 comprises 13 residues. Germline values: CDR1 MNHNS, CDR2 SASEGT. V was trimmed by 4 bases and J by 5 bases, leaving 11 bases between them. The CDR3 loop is CASSVWGGETQYF. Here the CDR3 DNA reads TGTGCCAGCAGTGTATGGGGTGGGGAGACCCAGTACTTC.

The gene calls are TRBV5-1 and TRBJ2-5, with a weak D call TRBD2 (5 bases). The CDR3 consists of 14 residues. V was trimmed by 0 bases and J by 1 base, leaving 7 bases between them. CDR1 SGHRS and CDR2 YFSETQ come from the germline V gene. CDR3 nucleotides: TGCGCCAGCAGCTTGGTTGGAGGCCAAGAGACCCAGTACTTC. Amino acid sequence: CASSLVGGQETQYF. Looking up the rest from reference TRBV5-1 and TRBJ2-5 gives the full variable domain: KAGVTQTPRYLIKTRGQQVTLSCSPISGHRSVSWYQQTPGQGLQFLFEYFSETQRNKGNFPGRFSGRQFSNSRSEMNVSTLELGDSALYLCASSLVGGQETQYFGPGTRLLVL.

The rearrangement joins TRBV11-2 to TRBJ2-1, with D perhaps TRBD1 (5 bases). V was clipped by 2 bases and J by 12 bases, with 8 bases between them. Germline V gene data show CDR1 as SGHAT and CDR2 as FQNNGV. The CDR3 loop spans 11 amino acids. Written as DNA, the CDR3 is TGTGCCAGCAGCTTAACAGGTGGGCAGTTCTTC. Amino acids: CASSLTGGQFF.

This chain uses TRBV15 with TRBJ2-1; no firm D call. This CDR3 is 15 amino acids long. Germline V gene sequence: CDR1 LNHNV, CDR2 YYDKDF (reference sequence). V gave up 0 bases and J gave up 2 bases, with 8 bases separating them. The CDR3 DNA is TGTGCCACCAGCAGAGAACAGACGACCTACAATGAGCAGTTCTTC. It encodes CATSREQTTYNEQFF.

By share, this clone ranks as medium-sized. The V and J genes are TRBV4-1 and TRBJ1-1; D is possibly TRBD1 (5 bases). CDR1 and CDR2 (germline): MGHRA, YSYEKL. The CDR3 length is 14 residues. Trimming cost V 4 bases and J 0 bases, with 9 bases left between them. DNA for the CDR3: TGCGCCAGCAGCCCCCGGGACGTGAACACTGAAGCTTTCTTT. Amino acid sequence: CASSPRDVNTEAFF.

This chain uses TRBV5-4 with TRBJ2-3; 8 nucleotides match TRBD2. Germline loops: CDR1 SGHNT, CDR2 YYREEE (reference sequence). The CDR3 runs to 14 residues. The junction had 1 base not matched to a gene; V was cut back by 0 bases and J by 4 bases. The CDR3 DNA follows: TGTGCCAGCAGCTTGGCCGGGAGGGCAGATACGCAGTATTTT. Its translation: CASSLAGRADTQYF.

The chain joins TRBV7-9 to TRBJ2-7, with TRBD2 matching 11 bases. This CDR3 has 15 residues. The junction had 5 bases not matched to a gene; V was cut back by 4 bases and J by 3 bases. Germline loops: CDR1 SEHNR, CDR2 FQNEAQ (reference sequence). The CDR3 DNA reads TGTGCCAGCAGCTCAAGACTAGCGGGGAACTACGAGCAGTACTTC. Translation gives CASSSRLAGNYEQYF.

CDR3 loop: CASSLGGGSSNEQFF. DNA for the CDR3: TGTGCCAGCAGCCTAGGCGGCGGGAGTAGTAATGAGCAGTTCTTC. The chain recombines TRBV4-2 with TRBJ2-1; 7 bases fit TRBD2. The CDR3 is 15 amino acids. Unmatched junction bases numbered 10, after V lost 4 bases and J lost 7 bases. Germline CDR1 and CDR2: LGHNA and YNFKEQ.

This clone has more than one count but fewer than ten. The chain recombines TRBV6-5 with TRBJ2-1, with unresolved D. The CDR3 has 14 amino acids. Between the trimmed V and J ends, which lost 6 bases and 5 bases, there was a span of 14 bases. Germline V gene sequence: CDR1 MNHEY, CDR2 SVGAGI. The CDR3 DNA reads TGTGCCAGCAGCTACCGGGCCCTAAACAATGAGCAGTTCTTC. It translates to CASSYRALNNEQFF.

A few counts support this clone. This chain's CDR3 is CASSRGGLGNEQFF. The CDR3 DNA follows: TGTGCCAGTAGTCGCGGGGGACTAGGCAATGAGCAGTTCTTC. The chain is built from TRBV19 and TRBJ2-1, with TRBD2 matching 8 bases. The V segment lost 5 bases and the J segment 6 bases; nucleotides outside the gene matches: 6. Germline CDR1 LNHDA, CDR2 SQIVND (reference sequence). CDR3 length: 14 amino acids.